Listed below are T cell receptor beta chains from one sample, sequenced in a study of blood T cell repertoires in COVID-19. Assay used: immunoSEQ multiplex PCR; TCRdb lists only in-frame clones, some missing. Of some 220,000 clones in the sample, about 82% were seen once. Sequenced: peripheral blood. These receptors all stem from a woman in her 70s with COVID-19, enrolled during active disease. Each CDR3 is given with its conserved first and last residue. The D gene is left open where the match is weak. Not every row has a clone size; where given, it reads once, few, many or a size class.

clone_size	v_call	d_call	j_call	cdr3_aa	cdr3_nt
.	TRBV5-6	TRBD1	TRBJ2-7	CASSLEGARASKQYF	TGTGCCAGCAGCTTGGAGGGGGCGAGGGCCTCCAAGCAGTACTTC
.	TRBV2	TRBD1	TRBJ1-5	CASSEGDRGSQPQHF	TGTGCCAGCAGTGAGGGGGACAGGGGATCTCAGCCCCAGCATTTT
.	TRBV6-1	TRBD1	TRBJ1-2	CASSERGQIYGYTF	TGTGCCAGCAGTGAACGGGGACAGATCTATGGCTACACCTTC
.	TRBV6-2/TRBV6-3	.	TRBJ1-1	CASSQGWTEAFF	TGTGCCAGCAGTCAGGGCTGGACTGAAGCTTTCTTT
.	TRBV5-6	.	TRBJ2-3	CASSFGQADTQYF	TGTGCCAGCAGCTTCGGCCAGGCTGATACGCAGTATTTT
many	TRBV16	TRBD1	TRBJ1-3	CASSQLPGTEYPGNTIYF	TGTGCCAGCAGCCAATTACCCGGGACAGAATACCCTGGAAACACCATATATTTT
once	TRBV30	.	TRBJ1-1	CAWSVGGADTEAFF	TGTGCCTGGAGTGTCGGGGGGGCAGACACTGAAGCTTTCTTT
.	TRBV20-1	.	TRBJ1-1	CSASRPGGNTEAFF	TGCAGTGCTAGTCGGCCGGGGGGGAACACTGAAGCTTTCTTT
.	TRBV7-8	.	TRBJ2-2	CASSHPLGNTGELFF	TGTGCCAGCAGCCACCCGCTAGGTAACACCGGGGAGCTGTTTTTT
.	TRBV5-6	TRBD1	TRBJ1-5	CASSRDRGSNQPQHF	TGTGCCAGCAGCCGGGACAGGGGTAGCAATCAGCCCCAGCATTTT
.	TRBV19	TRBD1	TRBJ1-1	CASSSPGQGGFSIMNTEAFF	TGTGCCAGTAGTTCTCCGGGACAGGGAGGTTTTTCGATCATGAACACTGAAGCTTTCTTT
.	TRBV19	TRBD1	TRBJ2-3	CASTEQGSTDTQYF	TGTGCCAGTACCGAACAGGGGAGCACAGATACGCAGTATTTT
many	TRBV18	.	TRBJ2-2	CASSPQHPTGTTNTGELFF	TGTGCCAGCTCACCCCAACATCCCACCGGGACAACGAACACCGGGGAGCTGTTTTTT
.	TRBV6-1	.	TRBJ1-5	CASSEGQGYNQPQHF	TGTGCCAGCAGTGAAGGTCAGGGATACAATCAGCCCCAGCATTTT
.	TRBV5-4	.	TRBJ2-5	CASSFGQGGRGGQYF	TGTGCCAGCAGCTTTGGGCAGGGGGGCCGGGGGGGCCAGTACTTC
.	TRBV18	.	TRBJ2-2	CASSPDARPTGELFF	TGTGCCAGCTCCCCCGACGCGAGGCCCACCGGGGAGCTGTTTTTT
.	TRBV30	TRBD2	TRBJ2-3	CACGLAFGPDTQYF	TGTGCCTGCGGACTAGCGTTCGGGCCAGATACGCAGTATTTT
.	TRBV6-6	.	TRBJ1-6	CASSVNSPLHF	TGTGCCAGCAGCGTGAATTCACCCCTCCACTTT
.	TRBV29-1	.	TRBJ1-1	CSAGQMHTEAFF	TGCAGCGCCGGACAGATGCACACTGAAGCTTTCTTT
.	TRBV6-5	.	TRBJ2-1	CASSSTDGNNEQFF	TGTGCCAGCAGTTCCACGGACGGGAATAATGAGCAGTTCTTC
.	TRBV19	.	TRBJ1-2	CASSPAGVNSHTF	TGTGCCAGTAGTCCGGCGGGAGTCAACAGCCACACCTTC
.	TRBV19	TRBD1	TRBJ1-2	CASSIIRGQGDYGGYTF	TGTGCCAGTAGTATCATCAGGGGACAGGGGGACTATGGCGGCTACACCTTC
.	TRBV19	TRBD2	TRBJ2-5	CASRPGLAGGSETQYF	TGTGCCAGTCGACCGGGACTAGCGGGGGGATCGGAGACCCAGTACTTC
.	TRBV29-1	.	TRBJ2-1	CSVALLNEQFF	TGCAGCGTTGCCCTTCTAAATGAGCAGTTCTTC
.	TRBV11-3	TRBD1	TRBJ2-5	CASSHRQGVETQYF	TGTGCCAGCAGCCACCGTCAGGGGGTGGAGACCCAGTACTTC
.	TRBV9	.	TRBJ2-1	CASSAYIGQNKGGDEQFF	TGTGCCAGCAGCGCTTATATTGGACAGAACAAGGGTGGTGATGAGCAGTTCTTC
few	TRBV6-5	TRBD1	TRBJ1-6	CASRPTPGGSPLHF	TGTGCCAGCAGACCGACCCCAGGGGGTTCACCCCTCCACTTT
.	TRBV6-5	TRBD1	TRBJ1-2	CAYRPGQRGIETF	TGTGCCTACCGACCGGGACAGCGTGGGATTGAGACCTTC
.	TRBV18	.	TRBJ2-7	CASSPLTGSYEQYF	TGTGCCAGCTCACCACTTACCGGCTCCTACGAGCAGTACTTC
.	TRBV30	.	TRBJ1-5	CAWSVREVQPQHF	TGTGCCTGGAGTGTACGAGAGGTTCAGCCCCAGCATTTT
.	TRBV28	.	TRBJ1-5	CASTLSLSNQPQHF	TGTGCCAGCACCCTCTCCCTTAGCAATCAGCCCCAGCATTTT
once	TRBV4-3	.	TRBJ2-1	CASSQLRRQNNEQFF	TGCGCCAGCAGCCAGCTCCGAAGACAAAACAATGAGCAGTTCTTC
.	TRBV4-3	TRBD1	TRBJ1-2	CASSQGLRGSNYGYTF	TGCGCCAGCAGCCAAGGGCTCAGGGGGAGTAACTATGGCTACACCTTC
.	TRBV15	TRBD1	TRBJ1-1	CATSRDWTGKPEAFF	TGTGCCACCAGCAGAGATTGGACAGGGAAACCTGAAGCTTTCTTT
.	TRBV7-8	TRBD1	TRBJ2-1	CASSLRDRNNEQFF	TGTGCCAGCAGCTTACGGGACAGGAACAATGAGCAGTTCTTC
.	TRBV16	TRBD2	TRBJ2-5	CASSQGLAGEEETQYF	TGTGCCAGCAGCCAGGGACTAGCGGGAGAAGAAGAGACCCAGTACTTC
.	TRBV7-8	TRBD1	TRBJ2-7	CASSLNPPGQGAHEQYF	TGTGCCAGCAGCCTTAATCCCCCGGGACAGGGGGCCCACGAGCAGTACTTC
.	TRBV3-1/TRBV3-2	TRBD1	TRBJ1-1	CASSPRTGHRTEAFF	TGTGCCAGCAGCCCCAGGACAGGGCACAGGACTGAAGCTTTCTTT
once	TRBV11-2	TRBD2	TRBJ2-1	CASRVWTSGDEQFF	TGTGCCAGCAGAGTATGGACTAGCGGGGATGAGCAGTTCTTC
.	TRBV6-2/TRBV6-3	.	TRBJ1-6	CASSGLAGYNSPLHF	TGTGCCAGCAGTGGGCTGGCCGGCTATAATTCACCCCTCCACTTT
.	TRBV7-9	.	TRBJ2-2	CASSLAGPLTNTGELFF	TGTGCCAGCAGCTTAGCGGGGCCCCTTACAAACACCGGGGAGCTGTTTTTT
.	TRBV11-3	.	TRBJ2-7	CASSPSGGASREQYF	TGTGCCAGCAGCCCGTCGGGGGGCGCATCTCGAGAGCAGTACTTC
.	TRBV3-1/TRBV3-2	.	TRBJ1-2	CASSQDKSRSGYTF	TGTGCCAGCAGCCAAGACAAGTCGAGGAGTGGCTACACCTTC
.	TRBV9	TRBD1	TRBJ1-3	CASSAPGQSSGNTIYF	TGTGCCAGCAGCGCACCGGGACAGAGCTCTGGAAACACCATATATTTT
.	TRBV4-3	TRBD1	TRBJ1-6	CASSQEQGTISPLHF	TGCGCCAGCAGCCAAGAACAGGGGACAATTTCACCCCTCCACTTT
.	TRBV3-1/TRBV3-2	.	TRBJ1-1	CASSQATANTEAFF	TGTGCCAGCAGCCAAGCGACAGCGAACACTGAAGCTTTCTTT
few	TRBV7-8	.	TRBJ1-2	CASSPAMVYGYTF	TGTGCCAGCAGCCCCGCGATGGTCTATGGCTACACCTTC
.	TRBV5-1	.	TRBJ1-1	CASSLGPGGSTEAFF	TGCGCCAGCAGCTTGGGGCCGGGGGGATCCACTGAAGCTTTCTTT
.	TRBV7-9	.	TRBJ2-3	CASSLGRVTDTQYF	TGTGCCAGCAGCTTAGGCAGGGTAACAGATACGCAGTATTTT
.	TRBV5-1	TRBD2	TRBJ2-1	CASSWGTSLWDEQFF	TGCGCCAGCAGCTGGGGGACTAGCCTTTGGGATGAGCAGTTCTTC
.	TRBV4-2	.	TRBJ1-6	CASSQTRGSNNSPLHF	TGTGCCAGCAGCCAAACGCGGGGGTCGAATAATTCACCCCTCCACTTT
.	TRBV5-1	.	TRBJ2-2	CASSDGGPGGTNTGELFF	TGCGCCAGCAGCGACGGCGGGCCAGGAGGGACGAACACCGGGGAGCTGTTTTTT
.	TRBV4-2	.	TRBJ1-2	CASSQEGAGTNYGYTF	TGTGCCAGCAGCCAAGAAGGCGCAGGGACTAACTATGGCTACACCTTC
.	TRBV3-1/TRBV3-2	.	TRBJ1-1	CASREDSRLNTEAFF	TGTGCCAGCAGGGAGGACAGCCGGCTGAACACTGAAGCTTTCTTT